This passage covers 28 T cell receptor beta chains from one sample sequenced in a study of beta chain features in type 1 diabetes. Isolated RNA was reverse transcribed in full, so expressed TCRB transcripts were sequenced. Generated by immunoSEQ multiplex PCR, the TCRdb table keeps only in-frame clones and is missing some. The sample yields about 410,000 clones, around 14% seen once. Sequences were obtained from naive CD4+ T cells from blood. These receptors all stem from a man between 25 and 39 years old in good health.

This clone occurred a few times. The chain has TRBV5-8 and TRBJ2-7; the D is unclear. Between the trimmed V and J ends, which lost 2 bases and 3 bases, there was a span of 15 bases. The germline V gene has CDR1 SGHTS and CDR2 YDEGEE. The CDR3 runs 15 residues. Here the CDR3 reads CASSFGPQLNYEQYF. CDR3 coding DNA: TGTGCCAGCAGCTTTGGCCCTCAACTGAACTACGAGCAGTACTTC.

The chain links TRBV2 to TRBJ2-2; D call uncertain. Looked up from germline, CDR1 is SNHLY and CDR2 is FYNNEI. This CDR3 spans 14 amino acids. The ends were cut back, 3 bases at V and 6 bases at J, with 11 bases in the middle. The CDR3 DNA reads TGTGCCAGCAGTGATGGCACCAAGTCCGGGGAGCTGTTTTTT. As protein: CASSDGTKSGELFF. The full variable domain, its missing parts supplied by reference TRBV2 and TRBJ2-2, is EPEVTQTPSHQVTQMGQEVILRCVPISNHLYFYWYRQILGQKVEFLVSFYNNEISEKSEIFDDQFSVERPDGSNFTLKIRSTKLEDSAMYFCASSDGTKSGELFFGEGSRLTVL.

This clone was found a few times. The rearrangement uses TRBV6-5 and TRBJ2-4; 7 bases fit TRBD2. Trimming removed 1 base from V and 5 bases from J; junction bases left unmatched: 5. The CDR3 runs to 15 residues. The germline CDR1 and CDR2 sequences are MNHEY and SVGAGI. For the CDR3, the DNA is TGTGCCAGCAGTTACTGGGGCAGCGGGGAAAACATTCAGTACTTC. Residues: CASSYWGSGENIQYF.

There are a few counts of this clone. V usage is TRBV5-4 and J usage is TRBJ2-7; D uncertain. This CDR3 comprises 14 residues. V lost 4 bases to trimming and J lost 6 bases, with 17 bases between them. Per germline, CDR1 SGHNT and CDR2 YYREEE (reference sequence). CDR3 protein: CASSLKASGVEQYF. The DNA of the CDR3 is TGTGCCAGCAGCCTAAAGGCATCTGGGGTCGAGCAGTACTTC.

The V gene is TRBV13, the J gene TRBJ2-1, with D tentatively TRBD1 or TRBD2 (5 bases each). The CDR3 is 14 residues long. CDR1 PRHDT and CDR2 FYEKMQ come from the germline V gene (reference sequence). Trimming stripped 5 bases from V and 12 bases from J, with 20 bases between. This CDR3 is CASSELGATRAQFF. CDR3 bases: TGTGCCAGCAGCGAACTAGGGGCTACCAGGGCGCAGTTCTTC.

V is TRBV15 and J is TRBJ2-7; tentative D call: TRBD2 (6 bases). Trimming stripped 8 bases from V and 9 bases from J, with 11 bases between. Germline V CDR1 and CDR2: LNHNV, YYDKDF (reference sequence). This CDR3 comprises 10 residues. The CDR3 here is CATGGEGQYV. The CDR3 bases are TGTGCCACCGGCGGGGAAGGGCAGTACGTC.

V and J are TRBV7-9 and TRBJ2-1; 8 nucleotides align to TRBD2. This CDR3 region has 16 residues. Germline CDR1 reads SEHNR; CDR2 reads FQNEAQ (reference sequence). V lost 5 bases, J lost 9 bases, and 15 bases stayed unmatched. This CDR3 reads CASSPRPGTRESEQFF. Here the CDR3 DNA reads TGTGCCAGCAGCCCGCGTCCCGGGACTAGAGAAAGTGAGCAGTTCTTC. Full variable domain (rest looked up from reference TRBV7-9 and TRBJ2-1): DTGVSQNPRHKITKRGQNVTFRCDPISEHNRLYWYRQTLGQGPEFLTYFQNEAQLEKSRLLSDRFSAERPKGSFSTLEIQRTEQGDSAMYLCASSPRPGTRESEQFFGPGTRLTVL.

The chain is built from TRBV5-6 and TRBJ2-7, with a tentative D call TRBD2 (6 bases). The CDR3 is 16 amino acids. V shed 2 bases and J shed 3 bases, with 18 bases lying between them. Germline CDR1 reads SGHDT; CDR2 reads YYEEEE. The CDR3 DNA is TGTGCCAGCAGCTTTAGCGGTACGCCAGACTTCTACGAGCAGTACTTC. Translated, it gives CASSFSGTPDFYEQYF.

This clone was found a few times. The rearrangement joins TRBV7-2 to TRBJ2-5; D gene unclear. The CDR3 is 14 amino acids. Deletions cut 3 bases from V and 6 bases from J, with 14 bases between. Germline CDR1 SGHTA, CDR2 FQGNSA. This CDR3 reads CASSFLSPGQTQYF. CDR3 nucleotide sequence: TGTGCCAGCAGCTTCTTGTCCCCTGGCCAGACCCAGTACTTC.

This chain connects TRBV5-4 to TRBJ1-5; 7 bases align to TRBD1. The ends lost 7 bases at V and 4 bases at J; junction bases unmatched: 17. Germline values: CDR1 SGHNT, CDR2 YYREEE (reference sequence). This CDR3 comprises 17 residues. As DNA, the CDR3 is TGTGCCAGCGGATTCCAGACAGACAGGGAGATAAATCAGCCCCAGCATTTT. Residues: CASGFQTDREINQPQHF.

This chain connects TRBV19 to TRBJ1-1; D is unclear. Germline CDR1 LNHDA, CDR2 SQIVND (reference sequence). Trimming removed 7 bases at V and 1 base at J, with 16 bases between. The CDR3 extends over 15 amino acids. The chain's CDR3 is CASNTHGLTNTEAFF. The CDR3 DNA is TGTGCCAGTAATACACACGGGTTGACGAACACTGAAGCTTTCTTT.

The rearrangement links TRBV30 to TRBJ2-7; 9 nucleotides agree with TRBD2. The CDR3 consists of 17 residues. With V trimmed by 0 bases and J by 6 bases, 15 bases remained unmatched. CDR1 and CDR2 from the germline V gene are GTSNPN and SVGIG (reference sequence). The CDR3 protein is CAWSVRGIAGVSPEQYV. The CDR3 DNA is TGTGCCTGGAGTGTAAGGGGGATAGCGGGAGTCTCACCCGAGCAGTACGTC.

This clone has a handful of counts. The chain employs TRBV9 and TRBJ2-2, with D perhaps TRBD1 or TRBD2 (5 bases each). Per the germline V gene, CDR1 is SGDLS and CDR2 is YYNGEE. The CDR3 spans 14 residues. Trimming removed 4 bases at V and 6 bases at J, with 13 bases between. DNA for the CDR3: TGTGCCAGCAGCCTAACGTGGGGACCCGGGGAGCTGTTTTTT. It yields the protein CASSLTWGPGELFF.

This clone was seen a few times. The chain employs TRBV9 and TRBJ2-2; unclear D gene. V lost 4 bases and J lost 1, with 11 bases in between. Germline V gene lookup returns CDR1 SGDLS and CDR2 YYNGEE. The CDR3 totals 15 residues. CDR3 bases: TGTGCCAGCAGCCCCCTCGGGCGGAACACCGGGGAGCTGTTTTTT. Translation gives CASSPLGRNTGELFF.

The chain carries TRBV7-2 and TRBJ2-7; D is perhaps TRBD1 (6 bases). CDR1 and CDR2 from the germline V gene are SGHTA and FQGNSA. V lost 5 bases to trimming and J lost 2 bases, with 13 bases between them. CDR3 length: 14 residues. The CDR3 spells CASSQLQGPYEQYF. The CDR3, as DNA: TGTGCCAGCAGCCAATTACAGGGACCCTACGAGCAGTACTTC.

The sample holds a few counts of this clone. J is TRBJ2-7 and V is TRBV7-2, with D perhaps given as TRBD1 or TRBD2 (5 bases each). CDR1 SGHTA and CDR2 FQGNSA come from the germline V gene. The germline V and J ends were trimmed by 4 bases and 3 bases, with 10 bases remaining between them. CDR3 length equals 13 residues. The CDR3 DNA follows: TGTGCCAGCAGCTCCCGGGACGGCTACGAGCAGTACTTC. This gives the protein CASSSRDGYEQYF.

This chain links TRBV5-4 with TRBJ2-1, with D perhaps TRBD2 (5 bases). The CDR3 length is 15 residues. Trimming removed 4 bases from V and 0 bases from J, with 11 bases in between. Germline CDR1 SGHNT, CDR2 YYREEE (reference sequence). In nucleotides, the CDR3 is TGTGCCAGCAGCCAAAAACTAGTCTCCTACAATGAGCAGTTCTTC. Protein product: CASSQKLVSYNEQFF.

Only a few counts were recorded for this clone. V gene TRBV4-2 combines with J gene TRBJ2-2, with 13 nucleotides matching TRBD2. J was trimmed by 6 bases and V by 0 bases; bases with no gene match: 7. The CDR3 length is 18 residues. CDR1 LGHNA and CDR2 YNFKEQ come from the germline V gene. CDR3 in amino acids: CASSQDLGLAGVSGELFF. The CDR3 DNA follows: TGTGCCAGCAGCCAAGATCTAGGACTAGCGGGAGTCTCCGGGGAGCTGTTTTTT.

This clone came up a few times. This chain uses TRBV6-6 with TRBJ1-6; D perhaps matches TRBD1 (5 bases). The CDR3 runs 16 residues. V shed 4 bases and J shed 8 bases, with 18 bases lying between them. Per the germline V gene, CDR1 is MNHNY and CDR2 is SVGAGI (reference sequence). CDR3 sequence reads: CASSLWAGSQDSPLHF. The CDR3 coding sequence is TGTGCCAGCAGTTTGTGGGCAGGGAGTCAAGATTCACCCCTCCACTTT.

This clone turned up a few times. The CDR3 sequence: CAWSRQTINEQFF. The CDR3 region has the DNA TGTGCCTGGAGTCGCCAGACCATTAATGAGCAGTTCTTC. The chain joins TRBV30 to TRBJ2-1; no definite D call. CDR3 length equals 13 residues. Germline CDR1 and CDR2: GTSNPN and SVGIG (reference sequence). Between the trimmed V and J ends, which lost 2 bases and 7 bases, there was a span of 12 bases.

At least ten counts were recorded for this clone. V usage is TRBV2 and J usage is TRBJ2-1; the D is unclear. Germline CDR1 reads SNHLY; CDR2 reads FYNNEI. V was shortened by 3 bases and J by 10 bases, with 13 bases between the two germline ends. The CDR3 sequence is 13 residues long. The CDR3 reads CASSELGAEEQFF. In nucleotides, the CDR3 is TGTGCCAGCAGTGAGCTGGGTGCGGAGGAGCAGTTCTTC.

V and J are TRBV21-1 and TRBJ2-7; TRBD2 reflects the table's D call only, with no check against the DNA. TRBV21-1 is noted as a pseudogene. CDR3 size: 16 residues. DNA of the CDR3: TGTGCCAGCAGCAAAGCGGTCACTAGCGGGGGAGACGAGCAGTACTTC. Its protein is CASSKAVTSGGDEQYF.

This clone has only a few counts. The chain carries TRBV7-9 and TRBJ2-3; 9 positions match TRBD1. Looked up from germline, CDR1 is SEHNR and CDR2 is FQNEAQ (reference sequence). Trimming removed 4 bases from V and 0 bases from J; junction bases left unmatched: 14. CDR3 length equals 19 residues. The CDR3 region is CASSSPGQGTQDSTDTQYF. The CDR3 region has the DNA TGTGCCAGCAGCTCCCCCGGACAGGGGACCCAGGATAGCACAGATACGCAGTATTTT.

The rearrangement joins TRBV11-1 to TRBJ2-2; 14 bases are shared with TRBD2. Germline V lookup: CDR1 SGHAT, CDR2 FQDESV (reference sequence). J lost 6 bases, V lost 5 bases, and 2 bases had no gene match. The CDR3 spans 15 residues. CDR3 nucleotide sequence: TGTGCCAGCAGCCGGACTAGCGGGAGGTCCGGGGAGCTGTTTTTT. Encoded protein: CASSRTSGRSGELFF.

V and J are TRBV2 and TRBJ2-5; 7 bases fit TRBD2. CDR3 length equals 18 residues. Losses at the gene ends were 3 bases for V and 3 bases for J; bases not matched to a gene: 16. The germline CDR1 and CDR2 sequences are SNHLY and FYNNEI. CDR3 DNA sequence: TGTGCCAGCAGTGATCGAAGAAAGGTTGGGCTAGCGGAAGAGACCCAGTACTTC. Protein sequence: CASSDRRKVGLAEETQYF.

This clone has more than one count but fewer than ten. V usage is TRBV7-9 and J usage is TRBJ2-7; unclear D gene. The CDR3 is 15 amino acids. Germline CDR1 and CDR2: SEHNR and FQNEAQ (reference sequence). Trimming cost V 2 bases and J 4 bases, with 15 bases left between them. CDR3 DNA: TGTGCCAGCAGCTTACAGCGCCAGGACCCGTACGAGCAGTACTTC. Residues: CASSLQRQDPYEQYF.

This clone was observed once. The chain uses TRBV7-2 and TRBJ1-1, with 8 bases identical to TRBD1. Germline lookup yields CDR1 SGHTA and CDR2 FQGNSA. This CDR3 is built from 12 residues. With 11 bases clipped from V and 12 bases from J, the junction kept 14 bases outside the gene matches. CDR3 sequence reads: CAAQGRDRLSFF. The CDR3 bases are TGTGCCGCCCAGGGGAGGGACAGGTTGTCTTTCTTT.

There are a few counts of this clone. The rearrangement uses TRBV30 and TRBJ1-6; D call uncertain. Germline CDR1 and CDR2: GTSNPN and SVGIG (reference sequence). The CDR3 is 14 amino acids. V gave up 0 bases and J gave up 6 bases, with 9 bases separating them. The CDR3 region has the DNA TGTGCCTGGAGTGTCGGACGGAGTAATTCACCCCTCCACTTT. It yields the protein CAWSVGRSNSPLHF.